This TCR beta chain was retrieved from a study of blood T cell repertoires in COVID-19. As for the study in general: Material from acute and convalescent COVID-19 was sourced from the United States, Italy and Spain.

All enrollees were about 18 to 89 years old and from fewer than 25 US areas. Cohort 3 donors were reported recovered after two negative PCRs, clearance, or symptom resolution. With V trimmed by 1 base and J by 2 bases, 7 bases remained unmatched. The CDR3 totals 17 residues. CDR1 is SGHDN, CDR2 FVKESK, per germline. As handled by the study authors: Estimated nucleated cell counts came from reference gene primer amplification. Sequencing was performed with immunoSEQ multiplex PCR; in TCRdb, only in-frame clones are kept and a portion is missing. V and J calls plus clone size are reproduced from that table; the DNA served to infer D and trimming. The sample contains more than 200,000 clones, around 86% of which appear only once.

V usage is TRBV14 and J usage is TRBJ2-7, with 11 bases that match TRBD2. The sequencing input was PBMCs or T cells enriched from blood (not recorded which). This TCR was recovered from a woman in her forties or fifties who had recovered from COVID-19. The CDR3 loop is CASSQGTSGLRTYEQYF. CDR3 bases: TGTGCCAGCAGCCAAGGGACTAGCGGGTTAAGAACCTACGAGCAGTACTTC.